This TCR beta chain was profiled in a study of cytomegalovirus exposure and HLA in healthy donors. Every donor was a healthy person donating bone marrow. In the PCR, 60 Vbeta and 13 Jbeta primers were used. Per the authors' pipeline: A follow-up analysis tallied 65 million to 80 million unique TCR beta chains, some 11 million shared. The repertoire was sequenced with immunoSEQ multiplex PCR; TCRdb's copy has only in-frame clones and lacks some. V and J calls and clone size come straight from that table; D and trimming were deduced from the DNA. The data hold roughly 110,000 clones, with 55% to 80% observed a single time. In this sample, this clone turned up a few times. The receptor was derived from a woman in her 30s in good health and CMV-seronegative. The source material was PBMCs.

The CDR3 DNA sequence: TGCGCCAGCAGCCGGGCCTATTTGGGCCTAGCGGGAGTTTTAGATACGCAGTATTTT. Encoded protein: CASSRAYLGLAGVLDTQYF. The chain combines TRBV4-1 with TRBJ2-3; 10 bases agree with TRBD2. Trimming took 4 bases from V and 5 from J; bases not matched to a gene: 18. The V gene's germline CDR1 is MGHRA and CDR2 YSYEKL. CDR3 length: 19 amino acids.